Ten or more counts support the clone carrying this T cell receptor (beta chain). A read error may produce the germline difference seen at one junction end. This sample is part of a study of T cells in Graves' hyperthyroidism and ophthalmopathy. RNA transcripts gave rise to amplified TCR beta CDR3 regions. Researchers ran a first-round RT-PCR on the TCR CDR3 using the HTBI primer set. TCRdb passed the multiplex PCR reads through MiXCR, listing each CDR3 protein once. The sample includes approximately 370,000 distinct CDR3 sequences, about 18% seen only once; the top ten take 30% to 35%. The length of the CDR3 is 15 residues. The V gene's germline CDR1 is LGHNA and CDR2 YNFKEQ.

This TCR was recovered from a woman aged 25 to 39 with Graves' hyperthyroidism that later progressed to Graves' ophthalmopathy. V usage is TRBV4-2 and J usage is TRBJ2-1; 9 bases align to TRBD2. Source material: blood. CDR3 coding DNA: TGTGCCAGCAACCAAGCGGGAGGAAGTTACAATGAGCAGTTCTTC. Translated, it gives CASNQAGGSYNEQFF.